The TCR beta chain described here comes from a study of T-cell reconstitution after alpha-beta-depleted transplantation in children. Unique molecular identifiers featured in how the TCRbeta library was prepared. From the PCR reads, TCRdb called clonotypes with MiXCR, one entry per CDR3 protein. In the table there are some 640,000 distinct CDR3 sequences, over 15% of which are singletons. Germline-derived CDR1 and CDR2 are SGHRS and YFSETQ. The length of the CDR3 is 15 residues. V lost 4 bases and J lost 2; bases outside the gene matches: 5. Here the sequenced sample was PBMCs from the stem cell graft donor, taken from the stem cell graft. V and J are TRBV5-1 and TRBJ2-2; 7 bases are a match to TRBD2. This TCR was recovered from a human donor who donated a stem cell graft to a child with acute myeloid leukemia. In DNA form, the CDR3 reads TGCGCCAGCAGCCTCAGCGGGGAAAACACCGGGGAGCTGTTTTTT. Translating gives CASSLSGENTGELFF.